The entry that follows covers one TCR beta chain sequence. Its antigen is unidentified. These data come from a study of T cell responses to AZD1222 COVID-19 vaccine. Produced via immunoSEQ multiplex PCR; TCRdb's table is partial and in-frame only. This table holds over 100,000 clones, about nine tenths found once. Trimming left V 2 bases short and J 1 base short, with 6 bases between. Germline V gene lookup returns CDR1 SGHRS and CDR2 YFSETQ. The CDR3 length is 13 residues. Findings and limits, study-wide: Recipients of AZD1222 seropositive at baseline numbered only 5 or 6. In all cases, repertoires were sampled only after the peak T cell response. Regions 160-218 and 743-854 held dominance among vaccine-associated CD4 TCRs, which spanned spike. Spike-specific TCRs gained breadth and depth after people received two AZD1222 doses.

Sequences were derived from peripheral blood, sampled 28 days after the second dose of the MenACWY control vaccine. This receptor was taken from an adult who received the MenACWY meningococcal vaccine as a control. This chain connects TRBV5-1 to TRBJ2-5; no definite D call. DNA of the CDR3: TGCGCCAGCAGCTTTTTACCCCAAGAGACCCAGTACTTC. It yields the protein CASSFLPQETQYF.